A selection of T cell receptor beta chains follows, all from one sample in a study of cytomegalovirus exposure and HLA in healthy donors. TCRdb keeps only in-frame clones here, not all; method: immunoSEQ multiplex PCR. In the table there are just over 150,000 clones, approximately 86% of which are singletons. The sample was PBMCs. These receptors all stem from a woman younger than 35 in good health and CMV-seronegative. CDR3s include the opening cysteine and the closing phenylalanine or tryptophan. D genes are given only for firm matches. Size values are once, few and many counts, or a class for expanded clones, and some rows have none.

V: TRBV6-6; J: TRBJ1-4; size: .; D: .; DNA: TGTGCCAACTACTCCAAGGAGGCTAATGAAAAACTGTTTTTT; CDR3: CANYSKEANEKLFF
V: TRBV19; J: TRBJ2-5; size: once; D: TRBD2; DNA: TGTGCCAGTAGTACCCGATCGAGCGGGGTGCAAGAGACCCAGTACTTC; CDR3: CASSTRSSGVQETQYF
V: TRBV4-1; J: TRBJ1-4; size: few; D: .; DNA: TGCGCCAGCAGCCAAGCTTTGGACATAACTAATGAAAAACTGTTTTTT; CDR3: CASSQALDITNEKLFF
V: TRBV7-9; J: TRBJ1-1; size: .; D: .; DNA: TGTTCCAGCACCCCCGGTAGTACTGAAGCTTTCTTT; CDR3: CSSTPGSTEAFF
V: TRBV11-2; J: TRBJ2-7; size: .; D: TRBD1; DNA: TGTGCCAGCAGCTGGACAGGGTCGGGCTACGAGCAGTACTTC; CDR3: CASSWTGSGYEQYF
V: TRBV6-1; J: TRBJ1-2; size: .; D: TRBD1; DNA: TGTGCCAGCAGTAAGCCGGACAGGGAATCCCTTGGCTACACCTTC; CDR3: CASSKPDRESLGYTF
V: TRBV28; J: TRBJ2-1; size: .; D: TRBD2; DNA: TGTGCCAGCTACCCCCAAGCGGGAGGGCCCTACAATGAGCAGTTCTTC; CDR3: CASYPQAGGPYNEQFF
V: TRBV6-1; J: TRBJ1-2; size: once; D: .; DNA: TGTGCCAGCAGTGACAGGAACTATGGCTACACCTTC; CDR3: CASSDRNYGYTF
V: TRBV28; J: TRBJ1-6; size: .; D: .; DNA: TGTGCCAGCAGTTTTATCCCACCCCTCCACTTT; CDR3: CASSFIPPLHF
V: TRBV7-9; J: TRBJ2-1; size: .; D: .; DNA: TGTGCCAGCAGCGGACCAACAGGGTCGTACAATGAGCAGTTCTTC; CDR3: CASSGPTGSYNEQFF
V: TRBV18; J: TRBJ1-1; size: .; D: TRBD1; DNA: TGTGCCAGCTCATCGGGCACAGGGGGGGACACTGAAGCTTTCTTT; CDR3: CASSSGTGGDTEAFF
V: TRBV7-9; J: TRBJ2-7; size: .; D: .; DNA: TGTGCCAGCGGATGGGGCAGGAGGGGCGAGCAGTACTTC; CDR3: CASGWGRRGEQYF
V: TRBV4-1; J: TRBJ1-2; size: .; D: TRBD1; DNA: TGCGCCAGCAGCCAGCCGGGACAGGGGACGGATGGTGGCTACACCTTC; CDR3: CASSQPGQGTDGGYTF
V: TRBV7-2; J: TRBJ2-1; size: .; D: .; DNA: TGTGCCAGCAGCTTAGTCTCTAGTACAAATGAGCAGTTCTTC; CDR3: CASSLVSSTNEQFF
V: TRBV5-1; J: TRBJ2-7; size: once; D: .; DNA: TGCGCCAGCAGCTTCGGGGGAGTGAGGTCCTACGAGCAGTACTTC; CDR3: CASSFGGVRSYEQYF
V: TRBV2; J: TRBJ1-2; size: .; D: .; DNA: TGTGCCAGCATCTTTATAAACTATGGCTACACCTTC; CDR3: CASIFINYGYTF
V: TRBV7-2; J: TRBJ2-3; size: once; D: .; DNA: TGTGCCAGCAGCTTAGGGCCTGCAGATACGCAGTATTTT; CDR3: CASSLGPADTQYF
V: TRBV7-9; J: TRBJ1-2; size: .; D: .; DNA: TGTGCCAGCAGCTTAGGGCGAGGCGATGGCTACACCTTC; CDR3: CASSLGRGDGYTF